One and the same sample provided the 20 T cell receptor beta chains below, sequenced in a study of T cell changes during pregnancy in multiple sclerosis. Clones were sequenced by immunoSEQ multiplex PCR, and TCRdb holds only the in-frame ones, with some missing. The table has roughly 40,000 clones, about 89% seen once; the top ten hold approximately 0.51%. The sample was CD4+ T cells from peripheral blood mononuclear cells, taken in the first trimester of pregnancy. These receptors were obtained from a female donor with multiple sclerosis, enrolled in a pregnancy study.

The J gene is TRBJ2-5, the V gene TRBV5-4, with TRBD2 matching over 10 bases. In germline, CDR1 is SGHNT, CDR2 YYREEE (reference sequence). V gave up 4 bases and J gave up 3 bases; unmatched junction bases: 9. The CDR3 covers 16 residues. For the CDR3, the DNA is TGTGCCAGCAGCCCTGGTGGGGGACTAGCGAAAGAGACCCAGTACTTC. Translated, it gives CASSPGGGLAKETQYF.

The rearrangement joins TRBV2 to TRBJ1-2; no definite D call. CDR3 length equals 14 residues. In germline, CDR1 is SNHLY, CDR2 FYNNEI. V dropped 6 bases and J dropped 8 bases, with 19 bases sitting between them. CDR3 sequence: CASRPGDSEHGYTF. The DNA for the CDR3 is TGTGCCAGCAGGCCCGGCGACTCCGAGCACGGCTACACCTTC.

The V call is TRBV11-2, the J call TRBJ1-2; 7 positions agree with TRBD1. This CDR3 contains 16 residues. Germline trimming cut 2 bases from V and 0 bases from J; bases unmatched to any gene: 6. Germline CDR1 SGHAT, CDR2 FQNNGV. CDR3 in amino acids: CASSLKAGQTNYGYTF. For the CDR3, the DNA is TGTGCCAGCAGCTTAAAGGCGGGACAGACTAACTATGGCTACACCTTC.

This clone was recorded once. This chain uses TRBV5-6 with TRBJ1-5; 7 bases match TRBD1. The V gene end was trimmed by 2 bases and the J gene end by 6 bases; junction bases not matched to a gene: 11. This CDR3 has 16 amino acids. Germline loops: CDR1 SGHDT, CDR2 YYEEEE. For the CDR3, the DNA is TGTGCCAGCAGCTTAAGGAGCAGGGGGAAGGGTCAGCCCCAGCATTTT. Its translation: CASSLRSRGKGQPQHF.

The genes are TRBV20-1 and TRBJ2-1; the D is unclear. Looked up from germline, CDR1 is DFQATT and CDR2 is SNEGSKA (reference sequence). This CDR3 has 10 residues. The V gene lost 5 bases and the J gene lost 5 bases, with 4 bases spanning the gap. The CDR3 bases are TGCAGTGCTCAAAACAATGAGCAGTTCTTC. Translated, it gives CSAQNNEQFF.

The chain employs TRBV27 and TRBJ2-2; weak D call: TRBD2 (5 bases). V lost 6 bases to trimming and J lost 6 bases, with 17 bases between them. Germline lookup yields CDR1 MNHEY and CDR2 SMNVEV (reference sequence). CDR3 length: 15 residues. The CDR3 is CASRRGADWAGELFF. CDR3 sequence (DNA): TGTGCCAGCAGGCGCGGTGCGGACTGGGCCGGGGAGCTGTTTTTT.

This clone was picked up one time. V gene TRBV27 combines with J gene TRBJ1-3; tentatively, D is TRBD1 (6 bases). CDR1 and CDR2 from the germline V gene are MNHEY and SMNVEV (reference sequence). V lost 6 bases, J lost 2 bases, and 14 bases lay in between. This CDR3 contains 15 residues. Here the CDR3 reads CASREGVSTGNTIYF. The CDR3 DNA sequence: TGTGCCAGCAGAGAGGGGGTATCTACTGGAAACACCATATATTTT.

The chain uses TRBV21-1 and TRBJ2-1; the table's D gene call, TRBD1, was not cross checked with the DNA. TRBV21-1 is classified as a pseudogene. This CDR3 region has 16 residues. The CDR3 protein is CASTQEGQGRDNEQFF. The CDR3 coding sequence is TGTGCCAGCACCCAAGAAGGACAGGGAAGAGACAATGAGCAGTTCTTC.

This chain joins TRBV11-2 and TRBJ2-1; 10 bases agree with TRBD2. Germline V CDR1 and CDR2: SGHAT, FQNNGV. J gave up 6 bases and V 5 bases, and 7 bases lay outside the gene matches. The CDR3 sequence is 15 residues long. CDR3 nucleotide sequence: TGTGCCAGCAGCCCGGGAAGCGGGGGGGTCAATGAGCAGTTCTTC. The encoded protein is CASSPGSGGVNEQFF.

This clone was seen a single time. The chain combines TRBV18 with TRBJ1-1, with D hard to call. Trimming took off 3 bases at V and 3 bases at J, with 8 bases between the two ends. The germline V gene encodes CDR1 KGHSH and CDR2 LQKENI. CDR3 length: 13 amino acids. CDR3 DNA: TGTGCCAGCTCACCGGGGAGGGACACTGAAGCTTTCTTT. Its protein is CASSPGRDTEAFF.

This chain joins TRBV30 and TRBJ1-2, with 8 positions matching TRBD1. CDR3 length: 13 residues. Germline loops: CDR1 GTSNPN, CDR2 SVGIG (reference sequence). The J segment lost 3 bases and the V segment lost 1 base, leaving 1 base of the junction unmatched. Here the CDR3 DNA reads TGTGCCTGGAGTGAACAGGGGGACTATGGCTACACCTTC. It encodes CAWSEQGDYGYTF. Looking up the rest from reference TRBV30 and TRBJ1-2 gives the full variable domain: SQTIHQWPATLVQPVGSPLSLECTVEGTSNPNLYWYRQAAGRGLQLLFYSVGIGQISSEVPQNLSASRPQDRQFILSSKKLLLSDSGFYLCAWSEQGDYGYTFGSGTRLTVV.

This clone appeared once. The chain has TRBV4-1 and TRBJ1-4; a possible D gene is TRBD1 (6 bases). The germline gives CDR1 MGHRA, CDR2 YSYEKL. The CDR3 covers 15 residues. Trimming took 7 bases from V and 8 from J, leaving 20 bases between them. For the CDR3, the DNA is TGCGCCAGCAACCATACAGGGACACCCATCGAAAAACTGTTTTTT. Translated: CASNHTGTPIEKLFF.

V usage is TRBV19 and J usage is TRBJ2-3, with TRBD1 identical over 11 bases. Germline V gives CDR1 LNHDA, CDR2 SQIVND (reference sequence). Trimming cost V 5 bases and J 5 bases; bases outside gene matches: 12. The CDR3 covers 17 residues. As DNA, the CDR3 is TGTGCCAGTAGTCCCTTCCCTCCGGGACAGGGGGGAGATACGCAGTATTTT. This codes for CASSPFPPGQGGDTQYF.

This clone came up a few times. This rearrangement joins TRBV5-6 to TRBJ2-1, with 7 bases matching TRBD2. V was clipped by 1 base and J by 13 bases; unmatched bases: 8. This CDR3 has 13 amino acids. Looked up from germline, CDR1 is SGHDT and CDR2 is YYEEEE. As DNA, the CDR3 is TGTGCCAGCAGCTTGATACTAGCGCAGAGTCAGTTCTTC. Residues: CASSLILAQSQFF.

The chain is built from TRBV7-9 and TRBJ2-6; 9 bases map to TRBD1. Germline loops: CDR1 SEHNR, CDR2 FQNEAQ (reference sequence). The CDR3 is made up of 18 amino acids. The V and J ends lost 5 bases and 4 bases, in that order; junction bases with no gene match: 12. The CDR3 reads CASSPGQGRFGGANVLTF. The CDR3 nucleotides read TGTGCCAGCAGCCCTGGACAGGGGAGGTTTGGGGGGGCCAACGTCCTGACTTTC.

This rearrangement joins TRBV10-3 to TRBJ2-6, with 9 bases identical to TRBD1. V trimming: 4 bases; J trimming: 4 bases; junction bases outside the gene matches: 8. The CDR3 covers 17 residues. The germline V gene has CDR1 ENHRY and CDR2 SYGVKD. CDR3 DNA sequence: TGTGCCATCAGTGCGGGGACAGGGTTAGAGGGGGCCAACGTCCTGACTTTC. Translation: CAISAGTGLEGANVLTF.

V and J are TRBV2 and TRBJ2-7; no clear D. This CDR3 has 15 residues. The V gene's germline CDR1 is SNHLY and CDR2 FYNNEI. V was clipped by 1 base and J by 3 bases, with 13 bases between them. For the CDR3, the DNA is TGTGCCAGCAGTGAAGTAATGGTCGGCGGCTACGAGCAGTACTTC. It translates to CASSEVMVGGYEQYF.

The V call is TRBV4-2, the J call TRBJ2-7; 7 positions agree with TRBD2. Per germline, CDR1 LGHNA and CDR2 YNFKEQ. The CDR3 totals 15 residues. The V segment lost 0 bases and the J segment 5 bases; nucleotides outside the gene matches: 7. CDR3 coding DNA: TGTGCCAGCAGCCAAGACAGCCAGCGGGGAGACGAGCAGTACTTC. Its translation is CASSQDSQRGDEQYF.

V is TRBV6-7 and J is TRBJ2-7, with 9 bases identical to TRBD1. TRBV6-7 is given ORF status, its function remaining uncertain. The V segment lost 4 bases and the J segment 4 bases; nucleotides outside the gene matches: 14. The CDR3 has 17 residues. The CDR3, as DNA: TGTGCCAGCAGTTGTTCAAAGCGGGACAGGGTGTTATACGAGCAGTACTTC. Amino acids: CASSCSKRDRVLYEQYF.

The sample holds one count of this clone. This chain connects TRBV11-2 to TRBJ1-1; 10 positions agree with TRBD1. The CDR3 spans 15 residues. V dropped 5 bases and J dropped 4; count of bases not matched to a gene: 7. Germline values: CDR1 SGHAT, CDR2 FQNNGV. The CDR3 reads CASSPRQGAGTEAFF. The CDR3 DNA follows: TGTGCCAGCAGCCCCAGACAGGGGGCGGGCACTGAAGCTTTCTTT.